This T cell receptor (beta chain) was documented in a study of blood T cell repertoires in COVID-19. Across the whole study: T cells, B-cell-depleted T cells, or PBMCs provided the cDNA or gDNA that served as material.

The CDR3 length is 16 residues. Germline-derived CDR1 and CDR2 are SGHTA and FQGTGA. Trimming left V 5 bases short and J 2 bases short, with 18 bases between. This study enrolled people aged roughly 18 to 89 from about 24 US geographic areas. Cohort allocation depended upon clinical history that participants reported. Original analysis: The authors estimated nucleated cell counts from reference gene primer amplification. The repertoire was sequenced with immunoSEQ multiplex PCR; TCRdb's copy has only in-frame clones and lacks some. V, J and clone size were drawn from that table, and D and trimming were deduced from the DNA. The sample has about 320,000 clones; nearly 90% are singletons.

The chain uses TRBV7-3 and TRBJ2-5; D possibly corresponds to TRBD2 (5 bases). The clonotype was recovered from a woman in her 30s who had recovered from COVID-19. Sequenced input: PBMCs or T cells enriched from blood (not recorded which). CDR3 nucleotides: TGTGCCAGCAGCCCAGGACCTCTTACGGGGCAAGAGACCCAGTACTTC. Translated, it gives CASSPGPLTGQETQYF.